This T cell receptor (beta chain) came from a study of beta chain features in type 1 diabetes. This clone was seen more than once but under ten times. What was sequenced were expressed TCRB transcripts, since all of the isolated RNA had been reverse transcribed. Only in-frame clones appear in the TCRdb table, and some are missing; sequencing was by immunoSEQ multiplex PCR. This sample has under 200,000 clones; under 9.5% occur once, and the top ten carry 0.55% to 0.65%. Sample: central memory CD4+ T cells from blood. The TCR sequence derives from a man aged 18-30 years in good health.

The CDR3 protein is CASSPQLETSEQYF. The CDR3 DNA sequence: TGTGCCAGCAGTCCACAACTAGAAACCTCCGAGCAGTACTTC. V and J are TRBV28 and TRBJ2-7, with D possibly being TRBD2 (5 bases). V was trimmed by 5 bases and J by 6 bases, leaving 17 bases between them. The CDR3 runs to 14 residues. Germline CDR1 reads MDHEN; CDR2 reads SYDVKM. Based on the CDR3 plus reference TRBV28 and TRBJ2-7, the full variable domain is DVKVTQSSRYLVKRTGEKVFLECVQDMDHENMFWYRQDPGLGLRLIYFSYDVKMKEKGDIPEGYSVSREKKERFSLILESASTNQTSMYLCASSPQLETSEQYFGPGTRLTVT.